This T cell receptor beta chain is from a study of technical replicates of blood from a few donors. Using immunoSEQ multiplex PCR, the repertoire was profiled, and TCRdb retains in-frame clones only, with some absent. The sample holds approximately 73,000 clones; around 93% are singletons and the top ten take around 0.42%. The material sequenced was T cells isolated from PBMCs. This TCR was recovered from a human donor in good health.

CDR3 region: CATQGRYEQYF. CDR3 coding DNA: TGTGCCACCCAGGGGCGATACGAGCAGTACTTC. The chain links TRBV15 to TRBJ2-7, with D possibly TRBD1 on 6 matching bases. Germline assignment: CDR1 LNHNV and CDR2 YYDKDF (reference sequence). The length of the CDR3 is 11 residues. The germline V and J ends were trimmed by 8 bases and 4 bases, with 9 bases remaining between them.